This T cell receptor beta chain was documented in a study of blood T cell repertoires in COVID-19. Turning to the study itself: The analysed material was cDNA or gDNA that came from T cells, B-cell-depleted T cells, or PBMCs.

Data came from immunoSEQ multiplex PCR; TCRdb stores just in-frame clones and leaves some out. The sample includes 95,000 to 110,000 clones, around nine tenths seen only once; the top ten take roughly 17%. V lost 5 bases to trimming and J lost 2 bases, with 13 bases between them. Germline assignment: CDR1 SEHNR and CDR2 FQNEAQ (reference sequence). The CDR3 sequence is 15 residues long. The clonotype was recovered from a woman older than 75 in a cohort sampled during active COVID-19. Material for sequencing was peripheral blood. This rearrangement joins TRBV7-9 to TRBJ2-1; possibly TRBD2 for D (6 bases). CDR3 sequence (DNA): TGTGCCAGCAGCCTGACTAGTTCCGCCTACAATGAGCAGTTCTTC. Translation: CASSLTSSAYNEQFF.